Below, 32 T cell receptor beta chains from the same sample are listed, as sequenced in a study of shared clonotypes between healthy human individuals. The table came from immunoSEQ multiplex PCR; TCRdb's copy has only in-frame clones and leaves some out. Counted here are millions of clones, roughly 94% occurring once; the ten biggest clones make up 0.9% to 1.4%. Only CD45RO-negative cells positively selected for CCR7 counted as naive CD8 cells, so terminally differentiated effector memory CD45RA+ cells were excluded. The sequenced material came from naive CD8+ T cells sorted from blood. Receptor source: a man between 18 and 29 years old in good health.

The chain employs TRBV28 and TRBJ2-7; 11 nucleotides agree with TRBD2. Germline V gene sequence: CDR1 MDHEN, CDR2 SYDVKM. The CDR3 has 16 residues. The J segment lost 3 bases and the V segment lost 5 bases, leaving 9 bases of the junction unmatched. The CDR3 DNA sequence: TGTGCCAGCAGTGGTAGCACTAGCGGGAGAGTCTACGAGCAGTACTTC. It specifies CASSGSTSGRVYEQYF.

This chain uses TRBV5-1 with TRBJ2-1, with D maybe TRBD2 (6 bases). V gave up 1 base and J gave up 9 bases, with 14 bases separating them. The CDR3 has 14 amino acids. Germline V gene data show CDR1 as SGHRS and CDR2 as YFSETQ. Written as DNA, the CDR3 is TGCGCCAGCAGCTTGCCATCGGGAGAGGGTGAGCAGTTCTTC. The encoded protein is CASSLPSGEGEQFF.

The V and J genes are TRBV5-1 and TRBJ2-7; D may be TRBD2 (6 bases). Germline CDR1 SGHRS, CDR2 YFSETQ. The V gene lost 4 bases and the J gene lost 3 bases, with 17 bases spanning the gap. The CDR3 loop spans 15 amino acids. CDR3 DNA sequence: TGCGCCAGCAGCCCTCACCGGGACTCGTTCTACGAGCAGTACTTC. Translated: CASSPHRDSFYEQYF.

Details on this clone: This sample includes further DNA sequences coding for the same CDR3. The rearrangement joins TRBV4-3 to TRBJ2-7; no clear D gene. The CDR3 extends over 13 amino acids. Germline V lookup: CDR1 LGHNA, CDR2 YSLEER. Trimming pared 1 base from V and 3 bases from J, leaving 7 bases between. The DNA of the CDR3 is TGCGCCAGCAGCCAAGCGTCGGGCTACGAGCAGTACTTC. Encoded protein: CASSQASGYEQYF.

The chain recombines TRBV11-1 with TRBJ2-1; the match to TRBD2 covers 12 bases. Germline V CDR1 and CDR2: SGHAT, FQDESV (reference sequence). CDR3 length: 16 amino acids. The junction had 4 bases not matched to a gene; V was cut back by 4 bases and J by 3 bases. CDR3 sequence: CASSWTSGEGYNEQFF. CDR3 sequence (DNA): TGTGCCAGCAGCTGGACTAGCGGGGAGGGCTACAATGAGCAGTTCTTC.

This clone appeared once. This chain uses TRBV2 with TRBJ2-7; 9 nucleotides line up with TRBD1. The germline V gene encodes CDR1 SNHLY and CDR2 FYNNEI. The ends lost 4 bases at V and 4 bases at J; junction bases unmatched: 8. This CDR3 contains 15 residues. CDR3 protein: CASSGLRQGEYEQYF. DNA of the CDR3: TGTGCCAGCAGTGGCCTAAGACAGGGGGAGTACGAGCAGTACTTC.

This clone was detected only once. The chain uses TRBV7-2 and TRBJ1-1; 7 bases map to TRBD1. J was trimmed by 8 bases and V by 5 bases; bases with no gene match: 11. CDR3 size: 14 residues. CDR1 is SGHTA, CDR2 FQGNSA, per germline. This CDR3 is CASSAQRAGGEAFF. CDR3 DNA: TGTGCCAGCAGCGCCCAAAGGGCAGGGGGAGAAGCTTTCTTT.

Notes on this clone: The same CDR3 is also encoded by other DNA sequences in this sample. In DNA form, the CDR3 reads TGTGCCAGCAGTGAAGCCGGGGACTACGAGCAGTACTTC. Encoded protein: CASSEAGDYEQYF. The gene calls are TRBV6-1 and TRBJ2-7, with D perhaps matching TRBD2 (5 bases). This CDR3 region has 13 residues. The V end lost 0 bases, the J end lost 3 bases, and 6 bases lay between the germline ends. Germline V gene sequence: CDR1 MNHNS, CDR2 SASEGT.

The chain is built from TRBV14 and TRBJ1-5, with D uncertain. The CDR3 loop spans 14 amino acids. V was pared by 1 base and J by 1 base, with 5 bases between. Germline V lookup: CDR1 SGHDN, CDR2 FVKESK. The CDR3 is CASSQGGSNQPQHF. In DNA, the CDR3 is TGTGCCAGCAGCCAAGGGGGAAGCAATCAGCCCCAGCATTTT.

The chain joins TRBV30 to TRBJ1-6; D is uncertain. Germline V gene sequence: CDR1 GTSNPN, CDR2 SVGIG (reference sequence). V lost 5 bases and J 6 bases, leaving 14 bases between the germline ends. This CDR3 is 14 amino acids long. The CDR3 here is CAWGRVHGNSPLHF. CDR3 DNA: TGTGCCTGGGGGCGGGTCCATGGTAATTCACCCCTCCACTTT.

As for this clone: This same CDR3 is encoded by further DNA sequences in the sample. This chain links TRBV7-9 with TRBJ2-5; 11 bases are a match to TRBD1. The CDR3 contains 15 residues. V was clipped by 5 bases and J by 5 bases; unmatched bases: 7. Looked up from germline, CDR1 is SEHNR and CDR2 is FQNEAQ (reference sequence). Here the CDR3 reads CASSSRTGGLETQYF. CDR3 nucleotides: TGTGCCAGCAGCAGTCGGACAGGGGGCCTGGAGACCCAGTACTTC.

The chain has TRBV13 and TRBJ1-1; TRBD1 might be the D (5 bases). Germline lookup yields CDR1 PRHDT and CDR2 FYEKMQ (reference sequence). Trimming shortened V by 0 bases and J by 1 base, and 12 bases separated the two germline ends. The CDR3 covers 16 residues. DNA of the CDR3: TGTGCCAGCAGCTTAGGGGCGGCAGGGACGAACACTGAAGCTTTCTTT. Protein product: CASSLGAAGTNTEAFF.

Concerning this clone itself: The sample contains more than one DNA sequence encoding this CDR3. The chain recombines TRBV9 with TRBJ2-7; 8 bases map to TRBD2. Germline CDR1 is SGDLS and CDR2 is YYNGEE. V was pared by 0 bases and J by 5 bases, with 1 base of the junction left unmatched. The CDR3 runs 13 residues. The CDR3 nucleotides are TGTGCCAGCAGCGTAGCGGGGGGGGACGAGCAGTACTTC. Its protein is CASSVAGGDEQYF.

This clone has only one observation. The chain joins TRBV4-1 to TRBJ2-1; D is unclear. Trimming stripped 6 bases from V and 7 bases from J, with 19 bases between. The CDR3 loop spans 15 amino acids. Germline-derived CDR1 and CDR2 are MGHRA and YSYEKL. CDR3 nucleotide sequence: TGCGCCAGCAGGTTAACGCTATCCCTTGAAAATGAGCAGTTCTTC. Protein sequence: CASRLTLSLENEQFF.

J is TRBJ2-1 and V is TRBV30; possibly TRBD1 or TRBD2 for D (5 bases each). Trimming removed 3 bases from V and 6 bases from J, with 12 bases in between. The CDR3 runs to 13 residues. Looked up from germline, CDR1 is GTSNPN and CDR2 is SVGIG (reference sequence). Here the CDR3 DNA reads TGTGCCTGGAGCCTTGGGGGTGGCAATGAGCAGTTCTTC. Its protein product is CAWSLGGGNEQFF.

V is TRBV14 and J is TRBJ2-3; no clear D. Germline V lookup: CDR1 SGHDN, CDR2 FVKESK. V was clipped by 4 bases and J by 2 bases, with 10 bases between them. The CDR3 is 14 amino acids. CDR3 nucleotide sequence: TGTGCCAGCAGCCCCTGGGGAAACACAGATACGCAGTATTTT. Its translation: CASSPWGNTDTQYF.

The chain combines TRBV9 with TRBJ1-1, with unresolved D. The CDR3 runs to 14 residues. The V and J ends lost 6 bases and 7 bases respectively, with 19 bases between them. Looked up from germline, CDR1 is SGDLS and CDR2 is YYNGEE. In DNA, the CDR3 is TGTGCCAGCACCCCCGGGGTAGGGAGTCTTGAAGCTTTCTTT. Amino acids: CASTPGVGSLEAFF. The complete variable domain, with remaining parts taken from reference TRBV9 and TRBJ1-1, reads DSGVTQTPKHLITATGQRVTLRCSPRSGDLSVYWYQQSLDQGLQFLIQYYNGEERAKGNILERFSAQQFPDLHSELNLSSLELGDSALYFCASTPGVGSLEAFFGQGTRLTVV.

In regard to this clone: In the same sample, other DNA sequences code for this CDR3. The V and J genes are TRBV6-1 and TRBJ1-3; D gene uncertain. The CDR3 spans 13 residues. CDR1 and CDR2 (germline): MNHNS, SASEGT. V lost 3 bases to trimming and J lost 1 base, with 4 bases between them. CDR3 coding DNA: TGTGCCAGCAGTGAGGGGTCTGGAAACACCATATATTTT. Translated, it gives CASSEGSGNTIYF.

CDR3 loop: CASSSDSLYGYTF. For the CDR3, the DNA is TGTGCCAGCAGCTCGGACAGCTTATATGGCTACACCTTC. This rearrangement joins TRBV7-8 to TRBJ1-2, with D perhaps matching TRBD1 (6 bases). In germline, CDR1 is SGHVS, CDR2 FQNEAQ. The ends were cut back, 4 bases at V and 5 bases at J, with 11 bases in the middle. This CDR3 comprises 13 residues.

The rearrangement uses TRBV11-2 and TRBJ1-1; 9 bases match TRBD1. The CDR3 sequence is 14 residues long. In germline, CDR1 is SGHAT, CDR2 FQNNGV. V was clipped by 7 bases and J by 3 bases; unmatched bases: 6. DNA for the CDR3: TGTGCCAGCATCACGACAGGGGGTCACACTGAAGCTTTCTTT. As protein: CASITTGGHTEAFF.

In this sample, this clone turned up once. The CDR3 protein is CSVEEAGAVPDTQYF. Here the CDR3 DNA reads TGCAGCGTTGAAGAGGCGGGAGCAGTCCCAGATACGCAGTATTTT. This chain links TRBV29-1 with TRBJ2-3, with 7 bases that match TRBD2. Trimming cost V 0 bases and J 4 bases; bases outside gene matches: 7. The CDR3 is 15 amino acids. CDR1 is SQVTM and CDR2 is ANQGSEA in the germline V gene.

V is TRBV19 and J is TRBJ2-1, with a possible D match to TRBD2 (6 bases). The V end was cut by 6 bases, the J end by 3 bases, with 9 bases between. This CDR3 spans 13 amino acids. CDR1 and CDR2 from the germline V gene are LNHDA and SQIVND (reference sequence). CDR3 protein: CASSQDYYNEQFF. The DNA of the CDR3 is TGTGCCAGTAGCCAGGACTACTACAATGAGCAGTTCTTC.

V is TRBV27 and J is TRBJ1-6; perhaps TRBD1 as D (5 bases). Germline CDR1 and CDR2: MNHEY and SMNVEV (reference sequence). The V and J ends lost 5 bases and 7 bases respectively, with 9 bases between them. This CDR3 region has 13 residues. This CDR3 reads CASSGTTNSPLHF. Written as DNA, the CDR3 is TGTGCCAGCAGTGGGACTACCAATTCACCCCTCCACTTT.

The J gene is TRBJ2-7, the V gene TRBV5-6; 7 bases are a match to TRBD1. Losses at the gene ends were 5 bases for V and 2 bases for J; bases not matched to a gene: 10. The CDR3 contains 15 residues. Germline V gene lookup returns CDR1 SGHDT and CDR2 YYEEEE. CDR3 residues: CASSTFGDSPYEQYF. In nucleotides, the CDR3 is TGTGCCAGCAGTACGTTTGGGGACAGCCCCTACGAGCAGTACTTC.

This chain joins TRBV13 and TRBJ1-2, with 9 bases identical to TRBD1. The germline V gene has CDR1 PRHDT and CDR2 FYEKMQ (reference sequence). V gave up 0 bases and J gave up 3 bases; unmatched junction bases: 11. This CDR3 comprises 18 residues. CDR3 coding DNA: TGTGCCAGCAGCTTAGGGGGACAGGGACAAACCAATGACTATGGCTACACCTTC. As protein: CASSLGGQGQTNDYGYTF.

This chain uses TRBV7-9 with TRBJ2-3; D perhaps matches TRBD1 (6 bases). The CDR3 sequence is 15 residues long. Per germline, CDR1 SEHNR and CDR2 FQNEAQ (reference sequence). V was trimmed by 5 bases and J by 0 bases, leaving 12 bases between them. The CDR3 spells CASSPQGVSTDTQYF. As DNA, the CDR3 is TGTGCCAGCAGCCCACAGGGAGTTAGCACAGATACGCAGTATTTT. Looking up the rest from reference TRBV7-9 and TRBJ2-3 gives the full variable domain: DTGVSQNPRHKITKRGQNVTFRCDPISEHNRLYWYRQTLGQGPEFLTYFQNEAQLEKSRLLSDRFSAERPKGSFSTLEIQRTEQGDSAMYLCASSPQGVSTDTQYFGPGTRLTVL.

The chain is built from TRBV5-1 and TRBJ2-3, with D hard to call. V was pared by 0 bases and J by 6 bases, with 11 bases between. This CDR3 comprises 14 residues. In germline, CDR1 is SGHRS, CDR2 YFSETQ. The CDR3 region is CASSLGSPLDTQYF. CDR3 in DNA: TGCGCCAGCAGCTTGGGAAGTCCACTGGATACGCAGTATTTT. The full variable domain, with the rest looked up from reference TRBV5-1 and TRBJ2-3, is KAGVTQTPRYLIKTRGQQVTLSCSPISGHRSVSWYQQTPGQGLQFLFEYFSETQRNKGNFPGRFSGRQFSNSRSEMNVSTLELGDSALYLCASSLGSPLDTQYFGPGTRLTVL.

The chain employs TRBV4-1 and TRBJ2-1; a possible D gene is TRBD2 (6 bases). The CDR3 loop spans 17 amino acids. CDR1 MGHRA and CDR2 YSYEKL come from the germline V gene. V lost 3 bases and J 6 bases, leaving 21 bases between the germline ends. In DNA form, the CDR3 reads TGCGCCAGCAGCCATCTCGGGCCAGCGGGTTGGGGCAATGAGCAGTTCTTC. Protein product: CASSHLGPAGWGNEQFF.

The V call is TRBV4-1, the J call TRBJ2-7, with D unresolved. CDR1 and CDR2 (germline): MGHRA, YSYEKL. V lost 3 bases and J lost 5, with 23 bases in between. The CDR3 contains 17 residues. The DNA of the CDR3 is TGCGCCAGCAGCCACTCTTTCGCCGGCCAGGATGTCCACGAGCAGTACTTC. Protein sequence: CASSHSFAGQDVHEQYF.

CDR3 sequence (DNA): TGCGCCAGCAGCCATCCCCAGGGGGCGAGCACAGATACGCAGTATTTT. It codes for CASSHPQGASTDTQYF. The rearrangement uses TRBV4-1 and TRBJ2-3; 8 bases fit TRBD1. V shed 3 bases and J 0 bases; nucleotides not matched to a gene: 5. The CDR3 runs 16 residues. The V gene's germline CDR1 is MGHRA and CDR2 YSYEKL.

Worth noting for this clone: This sample also contains other DNA sequences that code for the same CDR3. The genes are TRBV10-1 and TRBJ2-2; D not certain. The CDR3 consists of 15 residues. Germline CDR1 is WNHNN and CDR2 is SYGVQD (reference sequence). V was clipped by 0 bases and J by 7 bases, with 12 bases between them. The CDR3 DNA reads as TGCGCCAGCAGTGAGTCCTCTGGGGTTGGCGGGGAGCTGTTTTTT. This translates into CASSESSGVGGELFF.

Points on this clone: Other DNA sequences of this sample code for an identical CDR3. This chain links TRBV5-1 with TRBJ2-7, with D possibly matching TRBD1 (6 bases). V shed 0 bases and J shed 3 bases, with 10 bases lying between them. This CDR3 has 14 residues. Germline V gene data show CDR1 as SGHRS and CDR2 as YFSETQ. CDR3 residues: CASSLDGRGYEQYF. CDR3 DNA: TGCGCCAGCAGCTTGGACGGCAGGGGCTACGAGCAGTACTTC.